The T cell receptor beta chain described here comes from a study of blood T cell repertoires in COVID-19. Study background: COVID-19 samples from acute and convalescent phases originated in the United States, Italy and Spain. Sources were T cells, B-cell-depleted T cells, or PBMCs; the material itself was cDNA or gDNA.

Per the original data handling: Cell counts per sample came from amplifying reference gene primers. Clones were read by immunoSEQ multiplex PCR, and TCRdb kept only the in-frame ones, dropping some. V, J and clone size are those of that table, while D and trimming were read from the DNA. The sample consists of 100,000 to 150,000 clones, almost 80% of them appearing once. Source material: peripheral blood. The receptor comes from a human donor in a cohort sampled during active COVID-19.

The CDR3 region has the DNA TGTGCCAGCAGCTCAATACAGGGGGTCGCCGGGGAGCTGTTTTTT. Translated, it gives CASSSIQGVAGELFF. This chain uses TRBV11-1 with TRBJ2-2, with TRBD1 matching over 8 bases. Germline CDR1 and CDR2: SGHAT and FQDESV (reference sequence). The CDR3 has 15 amino acids. The V segment lost 4 bases and the J segment 6 bases; nucleotides outside the gene matches: 7.